A single T cell receptor (beta chain) is shown here with its context. TCRdb analysed the 5' RACE reads with MiXCR anew, one entry per CDR3 protein. The sample includes 450,000 to 650,000 distinct CDR3 sequences, about a fifth of them seen just once. The sample is drawn from a study of T-cell memory formation after mild COVID-19. V was clipped by 5 bases and J by 5 bases; unmatched bases: 10. Germline CDR1 reads SGHVS; CDR2 reads FNYEAQ. The CDR3 consists of 16 residues. This chain uses TRBV7-6 with TRBJ2-1; TRBD2 aligns across 9 bases. The sequence was collected from an adult woman who had mild COVID-19 (a few samples of this study predate the infection). Cell type and time point are not known. What was sequenced was PBMCs or a T cell subset sorted from them (not recorded which). The CDR3 region has the DNA TGTGCCAGCAGCGAGCTAGCGGGGCATATCCACAATGAGCAGTTCTTC. It encodes CASSELAGHIHNEQFF. The full variable domain, completed using reference TRBV7-6 and TRBJ2-1, is GAGVSQSPRYKVTKRGQDVALRCDPISGHVSLYWYRQALGQGPEFLTYFNYEAQQDKSGLPNDRFSAERPEGSISTLTIQRTEQRDSAMYRCASSELAGHIHNEQFFGPGTRLTVL.